Listed below are T cell receptor beta chains from one sample, sequenced in a study of blood T cell repertoires in COVID-19. Measured with immunoSEQ multiplex PCR; TCRdb has only the in-frame clones, and not every one. The repertoire holds under 35,000 clones, with 75% to 90% as singletons. Sequenced input: peripheral blood. All receptors come from a human donor in a cohort sampled during active COVID-19. Both conserved end residues are part of each CDR3. The D gene is left open where the match is weak. Expanded clones get a size class; other rows say once, few or many, or leave the size out.

TGTGCCAGCAGTGAAGAGGCGGGAGGGCCCCTGTACTTC	CASSEEAGGPLYF	TRBD2	TRBV6-1	TRBJ2-7	-
TGTGCCAGCAGCTTAGGGAACTATCCGGGGGAGACCCAGTACTTC	CASSLGNYPGETQYF	-	TRBV11-2	TRBJ2-5	-
TGTGCCAGCAGACTCCGGACTAGCGGGAGTTACGAGCAGTACTTC	CASRLRTSGSYEQYF	TRBD2	TRBV2	TRBJ2-7	-
TGTGCCTGGAGTGTACGGGGCAGGGGGCAGTACGAGCAGTACTTC	CAWSVRGRGQYEQYF	TRBD1	TRBV30	TRBJ2-7	-
TGTGCCAGCAGCTCGGGACAGGACTACAATGAGCAGTTCTTC	CASSSGQDYNEQFF	TRBD1	TRBV7-9	TRBJ2-1	-
TGTGCCTGGAGTGAGTGGCAGTCTGGAAACACCATATATTTT	CAWSEWQSGNTIYF	-	TRBV30	TRBJ1-3	once
TGTGCCAGTACCATAGCGGGAGACACAGATACGCAGTATTTT	CASTIAGDTDTQYF	TRBD2	TRBV19	TRBJ2-3	-
TGCAGCGTTGAAGACGCGACTAGAGGTCGTACGCAGTATTTT	CSVEDATRGRTQYF	-	TRBV29-1	TRBJ2-3	-
TGTGCCAGCAGTCCCAGGGGGGACACTGAAGCTTTCTTT	CASSPRGDTEAFF	TRBD1	TRBV6-5	TRBJ1-1	-
TGTGCCAGTAGTAATTCCCACAGGGACAGAAGGTACAATGAGCAGTTCTTC	CASSNSHRDRRYNEQFF	TRBD1	TRBV19	TRBJ2-1	-
TGTGCCAAGAGTAGACAGGCCCAAGAGACCCAGTACTTC	CAKSRQAQETQYF	-	TRBV5-3	TRBJ2-5	-
TGTGCCAGCAGCTCGACCGGGACAGGGAACTACGAGCAGTACTTC	CASSSTGTGNYEQYF	TRBD1	TRBV11-2	TRBJ2-7	-
TGTGCCAGCAGCTCCACCCGGACCGGGGAGCTGTTTTTT	CASSSTRTGELFF	-	TRBV7-9	TRBJ2-2	-
TGCAGCGTTGGGACTAGCGGGAGGGTCGAGCAGTACTTC	CSVGTSGRVEQYF	TRBD2	TRBV29-1	TRBJ2-7	-
TGTGCCAGCAGTCGGTTGGAGCAGTACTTC	CASSRLEQYF	-	TRBV6-8	TRBJ2-7	-
TGTGCCAGCTCCAGGGTAGGCACCGGGGAGCTGTTTTTT	CASSRVGTGELFF	-	TRBV12-3/TRBV12-4	TRBJ2-2	-
TGCGCCAGCAGCCTCGGGACAGGTGAAGAAGCTTTCTTT	CASSLGTGEEAFF	TRBD1	TRBV5-1	TRBJ1-1	-
TGTGCCAGCAGTAGCAGGGGGGACACTGAAGCTTTCTTT	CASSSRGDTEAFF	TRBD1	TRBV6-5	TRBJ1-1	-
TGTGCCAGCAGATCTAGACCAAGAAATAGCAATCAGCCCCAGCATTTT	CASRSRPRNSNQPQHF	-	TRBV2	TRBJ1-5	-
TGTGCCACTGCCGAGCGCTCTGTTCAAGAGACCCAGTACTTC	CATAERSVQETQYF	-	TRBV6-5	TRBJ2-5	few
TGTGCCAGCAGCTTCGGGGCTAACTATGGCTACACCTTC	CASSFGANYGYTF	-	TRBV7-9	TRBJ1-2	-
TGTGCCAGCAGTTACTCGGACAGGGGGGACAATCAGCCCCAGCATTTT	CASSYSDRGDNQPQHF	TRBD1	TRBV6-6	TRBJ1-5	-
TGTGCCAGAAGCTTGGGGGGGCTGCCTGGGAACGGTTATGAGCAGTTCTTC	CARSLGGLPGNGYEQFF	-	TRBV5-3	TRBJ2-1	-
TGCGCCAGCATGGCAGGGATGAACACTGAAGCTTTCTTT	CASMAGMNTEAFF	-	TRBV10-1	TRBJ1-1	-
TGTGCCAGCAGTTTAGGGGGAGAAAAGACTGACTATGGCTACACCTTC	CASSLGGEKTDYGYTF	-	TRBV9	TRBJ1-2	-
TGTGCCAGCAGTGAAAAGCAGGTGAATGAAAAACTGTTTTTT	CASSEKQVNEKLFF	-	TRBV2	TRBJ1-4	-
TGTGCCAGCGGGGGGAATCAGCCCCAGCATTTT	CASGGNQPQHF	-	TRBV7-9	TRBJ1-5	-
TGTGCCAGCAGTGCCGGGACGGGGGGTCATAATGAAAAACTGTTTTTT	CASSAGTGGHNEKLFF	-	TRBV27	TRBJ1-4	-
TGTGCCAGCAGCGTAGAAGGACTAGCGGCAAACTACAATGAGCAGTTCTTC	CASSVEGLAANYNEQFF	TRBD2	TRBV9	TRBJ2-1	-
TGTGCCAGCAGATCCGGGACAGTCCCCTACGAGCAGTACTTC	CASRSGTVPYEQYF	TRBD1	TRBV6-5	TRBJ2-7	-
TGTGCCAGCAGCTCTGCCCAGGGTACGTCATATGAGCAGTTCTTC	CASSSAQGTSYEQFF	-	TRBV6-5	TRBJ2-1	-
TGTGCCAGCCGCGTGGGGGGGGGCGAGCAGTACTTC	CASRVGGGEQYF	TRBD2	TRBV11-2	TRBJ2-7	-
TGTGCCCATTCGGCAGGGTCTGGCTACACCTTC	CAHSAGSGYTF	-	TRBV30	TRBJ1-2	-
TGTGCCAGCAGCATGACTAGTAGCTCCTACAATGAGCAGTTCTTC	CASSMTSSSYNEQFF	-	TRBV7-3	TRBJ2-1	-
TGCGCCAGCAGCCACAATCTTCAGGGTCGGGATTCACCCCTCCACTTT	CASSHNLQGRDSPLHF	-	TRBV5-1	TRBJ1-6	medium-sized
TGTGCCAGCAGTGCTTGGACAAGGGGTAACTATGGCTACACCTTC	CASSAWTRGNYGYTF	-	TRBV27	TRBJ1-2	-
TGTGCCAGCAGCACGCGACTAGCGGGCCTATCCTACGAGCAGTACTTC	CASSTRLAGLSYEQYF	TRBD2	TRBV7-8	TRBJ2-7	-